This section outlines one T cell receptor (beta chain) sequence together with its context. Its antigen is currently unknown. The sample belongs to a study of cytomegalovirus exposure and HLA in healthy donors. Overall study results and limits: Later analysis associated a missense DCLRE1C variant with TCR beta V- and J-gene trimming.

PCR involved 60 Vbeta and 13 Jbeta primers. Here immunoSEQ multiplex PCR was the method, and the copy in TCRdb shows in-frame clones only, minus some. This listing includes about 210,000 clones. The TCR was taken from a woman under 40 in good health and CMV-seropositive. The sequenced material came from PBMCs.

The CDR3 DNA follows: TGTGCCAGCAGTAATAACCTCATCTCCGGACAGCCTAATCAGCCCCAGCATTTT. It codes for CASSNNLISGQPNQPQHF. This rearrangement joins TRBV28 to TRBJ1-5, with D possibly being TRBD1 (6 bases). The germline CDR1 and CDR2 sequences are MDHEN and SYDVKM. Deletions cut 5 bases from V and 4 bases from J, with 24 bases between. There are 18 residues in the CDR3.